Following are 18 T cell receptor beta chains from one sample sequenced in a study of tumor-infiltrating lymphocytes in primary liver carcinoma. With a constant-region primer, TCR beta cDNA was made from around 520 ng of total RNA. Three nested multiplex PCR rounds, a slightly modified ARM-PCR method, built the TCR beta libraries. Rounds one and two of PCR, each of roughly 10 cycles, were primed with TRBV1-TRBV30 forward primers and a C-beta reverse primer. TCRdb reanalysed the multiplex PCR reads using MiXCR and keeps one entry per CDR3 protein. Among 55,000 to 65,000 distinct CDR3 sequences listed, less than 85% were seen once. It was from about 19-30 mg of unsorted bulk tissue that RNA and DNA were co-extracted. Sequenced sample: liver tumor tissue from sampling region 2. Subset described: tumor region T2, inferior pole. These TCRs come from a man aged 40-49 years with primary liver carcinoma and hepatitis B virus infection.

A note on this clonotype: The junction does not match germline at one end; this may be a read error. The chain is built from TRBV6-2 or TRBV6-3 and TRBJ2-7; 11 bases are shared with TRBD2. CDR1 MNHEY and CDR2 SVGEGT come from the germline V gene. This CDR3 region has 15 residues. CDR3 in amino acids: CASSRRTSGHYKQYF. CDR3 DNA: TGTGCCAGCAGCCGACGGACTAGCGGGCACTACAAGCAGTACTTC.

Note on this clonotype: A junction boundary mismatches the germline segment, possibly from a read error. For the CDR3, the DNA is TGCGCCAGTAGCCAAGATCGGCGCTTTGAGGTGTTAACCGGGGAGCTGTTTTTT. Protein sequence: CASSQDRRFEVLTGELFF. The rearrangement links TRBV4-1 to TRBJ2-2; D gene uncertain. From germline, CDR1 is MGHRA and CDR2 YSYEKL. The CDR3 covers 18 residues.

Comment on this clonotype: One end of the junction fails to match germline, which may point to a read error. The genes are TRBV6-2 or TRBV6-3 and TRBJ1-5; D may be TRBD1 (5 bases). The CDR3 is 19 residues long. The germline CDR1 and CDR2 sequences are MNHEY and SVGEGT. The CDR3 reads CSSSYNSREGFIGAQPQHF. As DNA, the CDR3 is TGTTCCAGCAGTTACAACTCCCGCGAGGGGTTTATCGGTGCTCAGCCCCAGCATTTT.

In its sample, this clonotype was seen many times. The V gene is TRBV10-1, the J gene TRBJ2-7; tentatively, D is TRBD2 (5 bases). CDR1 and CDR2 from the germline V gene are WNHNN and SYGVQD (reference sequence). V lost 1 base and J lost 5, with 15 bases in between. There are 15 residues in the CDR3. CDR3 residues: CASSEFGLRRNEQYF. CDR3 coding DNA: TGCGCCAGCAGTGAGTTCGGACTTAGAAGGAACGAGCAGTACTTC.

As to this clonotype: Just one base apart from a much larger clone, this may be a read error. This sequence joins TRBV5-1 and TRBJ2-7; TRBD1 is a possible D gene (6 bases). This CDR3 region has 16 residues. Germline V CDR1 and CDR2: SGHRS, YFSETQ. The V end was cut by 1 base, the J end by 4 bases, with 18 bases between. In DNA, the CDR3 is TGCGCCAGCAGCTTGACCATCAGGGGTGGAGGTTACGAGCAGTACTTC. It encodes CASSLTIRGGGYEQYF.

Notes on this clonotype: The CDR3 carries no conserved terminal phenylalanine or tryptophan, so it likely arises from a read error. The CDR3 DNA reads TGTACCAGCAGCTCGACCGGGGAGCTGTTTCTT. The encoded protein is CTSSSTGELFL. The rearrangement uses TRBV5-4 and TRBJ2-2; D uncertain. The CDR3 runs to 11 residues. Germline CDR1 SGHNT, CDR2 YYREEE (reference sequence).

This clonotype was recorded many times. The rearrangement uses TRBV29-1 and TRBJ2-5; TRBD2 agrees at 7 bases. Trimming removed 4 bases from V and 5 bases from J; junction bases left unmatched: 7. This CDR3 region has 13 residues. CDR1 is SQVTM, CDR2 ANQGSEA, per germline. CDR3 residues: CSVGGRAAETQYF. CDR3 sequence (DNA): TGCAGCGTTGGTGGGAGGGCCGCTGAGACCCAGTACTTC.

A note on this clonotype: Just one base apart from a much larger clone, this may be a read error. Lacking the conserved final phenylalanine or tryptophan, this CDR3 likely reflects a read error. This chain connects TRBV4-3 to TRBJ2-7, with D unresolved. The CDR3 consists of 14 residues. Germline CDR1 and CDR2: LGHNA and YSLEER. V lost 3 bases and J lost 6, with 15 bases in between. The DNA of the CDR3 is TGCGCCAGCAGCCACCTGGGCGGAGCAGGCGAGCAGTACTTA. Amino acids: CASSHLGGAGEQYL.

This clonotype was recorded a few times. The genes are TRBV14 and TRBJ2-1; D is possibly TRBD1 (6 bases). Per the germline V gene, CDR1 is SGHDN and CDR2 is FVKESK. V gave up 4 bases and J gave up 4 bases, with 17 bases separating them. This CDR3 is 16 amino acids long. The CDR3 region is CASSPRTVLGYNEQFF. Here the CDR3 DNA reads TGTGCCAGCAGCCCTAGGACAGTGTTGGGGTACAATGAGCAGTTCTTC.

This rearrangement joins TRBV10-2 to TRBJ2-2, with 8 bases that match TRBD2. The CDR3 runs 18 residues. V shed 10 bases, J shed 3 bases, and the junction held 19 bases outside the gene matches. Germline CDR1 is WSHSY and CDR2 is SAAADI. The CDR3 DNA reads as TGCGCCAACATTGAGGCTAAGGGACCAGCGGGGGACACCGGGGAGCTGTTTTTT. It translates to CANIEAKGPAGDTGELFF.

This chain joins TRBV20-1 and TRBJ1-2, with 8 bases identical to TRBD1. Per the germline V gene, CDR1 is DFQATT and CDR2 is SNEGSKA (reference sequence). This CDR3 has 13 amino acids. With 2 bases clipped from V and 4 bases from J, the junction kept 3 bases outside the gene matches. The chain's CDR3 is CSARPTGGYGYTF. The CDR3 DNA is TGCAGTGCTAGACCCACAGGGGGCTATGGCTACACCTTC.

With respect to this clonotype: At one end, the junction sequence differs from germline, possibly due to a read error. The chain employs TRBV18 and TRBJ2-7; D remains ambiguous. CDR3 length equals 14 residues. Germline CDR1 is KGHSH and CDR2 is LQKENI. CDR3 sequence reads: CADSAPHLSYERYF. The CDR3 coding sequence is TGTGCCGACTCAGCACCGCACCTCTCCTACGAGCGGTACTTC.

A word on this clonotype: At one end, the junction sequence differs from germline, possibly due to a read error. This rearrangement joins TRBV6-2 or TRBV6-3 to TRBJ2-3, with TRBD2 identical over 12 bases. From germline, CDR1 is MNHEY and CDR2 SVGEGT. The CDR3 covers 18 residues. CDR3 in DNA: TGTGCCAGCGGCTTCCTCCGACTAGCGGGAGCGGGGGCAGATACGCGGTATTTT. Residues: CASGFLRLAGAGADTRYF.

Notes on this clonotype: It may be a read error: a sequence one base away is much more abundant. The gene calls are TRBV28 and TRBJ1-5; D might be TRBD1 (5 bases). The CDR3 runs to 17 residues. CDR1 is MDHEN, CDR2 SYDVKM, per germline. V was cut by 2 bases and J by 5 bases, with 19 bases left in between. In DNA form, the CDR3 reads TGTGCCAGCAGTTTAGGGGGAAACCGGGACCGATATCAGCCCCAGCATTTT. It translates to CASSLGGNRDRYQPQHF.

Many counts were recorded for this clonotype. The V call is TRBV6-2 or TRBV6-3, the J call TRBJ2-7; D might be TRBD1 or TRBD2, each matching 6 bases. The V end lost 0 bases, the J end lost 2 bases, and 8 bases lay between the germline ends. The CDR3 is 14 amino acids. Germline assignment: CDR1 MNHEY and CDR2 SVGEGT. The chain's CDR3 is CASSYSGGPYEQYF. As DNA, the CDR3 is TGTGCCAGCAGTTACTCTGGGGGGCCCTACGAGCAGTACTTC.

Turning to this clonotype: Since no conserved phenylalanine or tryptophan closes the CDR3, a read error is the likely cause. The J gene is TRBJ2-7, the V gene TRBV11-2, with D perhaps matching TRBD2 (5 bases). The CDR3 is made up of 15 amino acids. Germline-derived CDR1 and CDR2 are SGHAT and FQNNGV. DNA of the CDR3: TGTGCCAACAGCTTAGAGACCGGGATCTCTGGCGAGCAGTACCTC. It specifies CANSLETGISGEQYL.

Of note for this clonotype: Compared with germline, one end of the junction differs, possibly owing to a read error. The gene calls are TRBV29-1 and TRBJ2-7, with D perhaps matching TRBD1 or TRBD2 (6 bases each). The germline V gene has CDR1 SQVTM and CDR2 ANQGSEA. This CDR3 has 15 residues. The DNA for the CDR3 is TGCGGCGCTAGGACGATGGGGGGCGTAATCTACGAGCAGTGCTTC. It encodes CGARTMGGVIYEQCF.

This clonotype was observed at least ten times. The V gene is TRBV6-5, the J gene TRBJ1-3; D is unclear. The length of the CDR3 is 15 residues. Trimming shortened V by 0 bases and J by 4 bases, and 10 bases separated the two germline ends. Germline V gene lookup returns CDR1 MNHEY and CDR2 SVGAGI. In DNA, the CDR3 is TGTGCCAGCAGTTACTCGAGAGGGTCGGGAAACACCATATATTTT. This codes for CASSYSRGSGNTIYF.